Following are 21 T cell receptor beta chains from one sample sequenced in a study of technical replicates of blood from a handful of donors. Libraries were prepared by immunoSEQ multiplex PCR; TCRdb keeps only in-frame clonotypes and omits some of them. The sample has 75,000 to 95,000 clones, 95% seen once. Sequenced sample: T cells isolated from PBMCs. These TCRs come from a human donor in good health.

The genes are TRBV19 and TRBJ1-6; D not certain. The CDR3 consists of 16 residues. Between the trimmed V and J ends, which lost 3 bases and 0 bases, there was a span of 9 bases. Germline V gene data show CDR1 as LNHDA and CDR2 as SQIVND (reference sequence). CDR3 sequence: CASSIQASSYNSPLHF. CDR3 coding DNA: TGTGCCAGTAGTATCCAGGCAAGCTCCTATAATTCACCCCTCCACTTT.

The CDR3 DNA follows: TGCGCCAGCAGCTTGGTCGGCGGGGGGCGCGAGCAGTACTTC. Encoded protein: CASSLVGGGREQYF. This rearrangement joins TRBV5-1 to TRBJ2-7, with 8 bases matching TRBD2. The V gene's germline CDR1 is SGHRS and CDR2 YFSETQ. CDR3 size: 14 residues. Unmatched junction bases numbered 5, after V lost 0 bases and J lost 6 bases.

This chain links TRBV4-1 with TRBJ1-5, with a possible D match to TRBD1 (5 bases). Trimming stripped 0 bases from V and 2 bases from J, with 11 bases between. The CDR3 totals 16 residues. CDR1 is MGHRA, CDR2 YSYEKL, per germline. The CDR3 DNA follows: TGCGCCAGCAGCCAAGACGGGGGGTTTGGCAATCAGCCCCAGCATTTT. The encoded protein is CASSQDGGFGNQPQHF.

The V call is TRBV11-2, the J call TRBJ2-1; 7 nucleotides line up with TRBD1. The germline gives CDR1 SGHAT, CDR2 FQNNGV. The CDR3 covers 16 residues. Trimming cost V 4 bases and J 10 bases; bases outside gene matches: 16. The DNA of the CDR3 is TGTGCCAGCAGCTCGGCTTGGGGACAGCCAAGCGCGGAGCAGTTCTTC. Translating it yields CASSSAWGQPSAEQFF. Based on the CDR3 plus reference TRBV11-2 and TRBJ2-1, the full variable domain is EAGVAQSPRYKIIEKRQSVAFWCNPISGHATLYWYQQILGQGPKLLIQFQNNGVVDDSQLPKDRFSAERLKGVDSTLKIQPAKLEDSAVYLCASSSAWGQPSAEQFFGPGTRLTVL.

This chain links TRBV7-9 with TRBJ1-4, with D possibly being TRBD1 (5 bases). The CDR3 runs to 15 residues. V dropped 2 bases and J dropped 7 bases, with 14 bases sitting between them. Germline V gene data show CDR1 as SEHNR and CDR2 as FQNEAQ (reference sequence). CDR3 sequence: CASSLLAGLREKLFF. CDR3 coding DNA: TGTGCCAGCAGCTTATTAGCAGGGCTCCGTGAAAAACTGTTTTTT. Using reference TRBV7-9 and TRBJ1-4 for the parts outside the CDR3, the full variable domain is DTGVSQNPRHKITKRGQNVTFRCDPISEHNRLYWYRQTLGQGPEFLTYFQNEAQLEKSRLLSDRFSAERPKGSFSTLEIQRTEQGDSAMYLCASSLLAGLREKLFFGSGTQLSVL.

This sequence joins TRBV30 and TRBJ2-3; 7 nucleotides line up with TRBD2. The germline gives CDR1 GTSNPN, CDR2 SVGIG (reference sequence). CDR3 length: 14 amino acids. The V segment lost 3 bases and the J segment 4 bases; nucleotides outside the gene matches: 7. CDR3 DNA sequence: TGTGCCTGGAGGGGACGGGGGGATGCAGATACGCAGTATTTT. Protein sequence: CAWRGRGDADTQYF.

This clone has a single count. The V call is TRBV15, the J call TRBJ2-3; possible D gene TRBD2, 5 bases. The germline V gene encodes CDR1 LNHNV and CDR2 YYDKDF (reference sequence). CDR3 length: 14 amino acids. V lost 5 bases, J lost 2 bases, and 11 bases lay in between. CDR3 bases: TGTGCCACCAGCCTAGCCTCGACCACAGATACGCAGTATTTT. It is translated as CATSLASTTDTQYF.

The rearrangement joins TRBV11-3 to TRBJ2-1, with D possibly matching TRBD2 (5 bases). Trimming cost V 4 bases and J 2 bases, with 12 bases left between them. Germline assignment: CDR1 SGHNT and CDR2 YENEEA. The CDR3 contains 15 residues. The CDR3 reads CASSSTYGAYNEQFF. The CDR3 DNA follows: TGTGCCAGCAGCTCCACCTACGGGGCCTACAATGAGCAGTTCTTC.

The chain is built from TRBV28 and TRBJ2-1, with D tentatively TRBD1 (5 bases). Trimming removed 8 bases from V and 6 bases from J, with 17 bases in between. The CDR3 spans 14 residues. CDR1 is MDHEN, CDR2 SYDVKM, per germline. The CDR3 region is CASLSQGTINEQFF. CDR3 coding DNA: TGTGCCAGCCTGAGCCAGGGAACGATCAATGAGCAGTTCTTC.

The V call is TRBV7-9, the J call TRBJ1-3; 9 bases match TRBD1. The J segment lost 10 bases and the V segment lost 3 bases, leaving 10 bases of the junction unmatched. The CDR3 extends over 15 amino acids. Per germline, CDR1 SEHNR and CDR2 FQNEAQ (reference sequence). CDR3 loop: CASSLTGGQGITIYF. The CDR3 bases are TGTGCCAGCAGCTTGACAGGGGGACAAGGGATTACCATATATTTT.

V and J are TRBV9 and TRBJ2-3, with 7 positions matching TRBD2. This CDR3 region has 15 residues. Per germline, CDR1 SGDLS and CDR2 YYNGEE. V shed 0 bases, J shed 2 bases, and the junction held 3 bases outside the gene matches. Written as DNA, the CDR3 is TGTGCCAGCAGCGTAGAGGCGGGGGTCACAGATACGCAGTATTTT. As protein: CASSVEAGVTDTQYF.

This chain connects TRBV7-3 to TRBJ2-1, with 9 positions matching TRBD2. V lost 5 bases to trimming and J lost 7 bases; unmatched junction nucleotides: 21. This CDR3 has 19 amino acids. CDR1 and CDR2 (germline): SGHTA, FQGTGA. As DNA, the CDR3 is TGTGCCAGCAGCCCTCAGACCCTATTAGCGGGGGCCCTTAGTAATGAGCAGTTCTTC. Translation gives CASSPQTLLAGALSNEQFF.

This clone appeared once. This rearrangement joins TRBV5-1 to TRBJ2-2; 7 positions agree with TRBD1. The germline V gene has CDR1 SGHRS and CDR2 YFSETQ. J lost 5 bases, V lost 3 bases, and 1 base had no gene match. This CDR3 contains 13 residues. DNA for the CDR3: TGCGCCAGCAGCTCAGGGGGAACCGGGGAGCTGTTTTTT. The encoded protein is CASSSGGTGELFF.

The genes are TRBV5-5 and TRBJ2-7; a possible D gene is TRBD1 (6 bases). Germline lookup yields CDR1 SGHKS and CDR2 YYEKEE (reference sequence). The ends were cut back, 3 bases at V and 0 bases at J, with 16 bases in the middle. The CDR3 is 16 residues long. CDR3 sequence: CASSSDRTASSYEQYF. For the CDR3, the DNA is TGTGCCAGCAGCTCGGACCGGACAGCGTCCTCCTACGAGCAGTACTTC.

This clone was recorded only once. The gene calls are TRBV4-1 and TRBJ2-1, with D perhaps matching TRBD1 (6 bases). Germline values: CDR1 MGHRA, CDR2 YSYEKL. The V gene lost 2 bases and the J gene lost 6 bases, with 14 bases spanning the gap. CDR3 size: 15 residues. CDR3 sequence (DNA): TGCGCCAGCAGCCAACACATAGGGGGAGTCAATGAGCAGTTCTTC. Encoded protein: CASSQHIGGVNEQFF.

The chain has TRBV30 and TRBJ1-2, with TRBD1 matching over 11 bases. The CDR3 sequence is 16 residues long. After removal of 3 bases from V and 5 bases from J, the junction contained 11 bases not matched to a gene. CDR1 and CDR2 from the germline V gene are GTSNPN and SVGIG (reference sequence). CDR3 in amino acids: CAWRRTGQGASYGYTF. DNA of the CDR3: TGTGCCTGGAGGCGGACCGGACAGGGGGCTAGTTATGGCTACACCTTC.

The J gene is TRBJ2-5, the V gene TRBV6-1; TRBD1 agrees at 8 bases. Trimming removed 6 bases from V and 4 bases from J; junction bases left unmatched: 7. The CDR3 has 14 residues. CDR1 is MNHNS and CDR2 is SASEGT in the germline V gene. CDR3 region: CASSYRDRRETQYF. CDR3 bases: TGTGCCAGCAGCTACCGGGACAGGAGAGAGACCCAGTACTTC.

V and J are TRBV5-1 and TRBJ2-5; 7 nucleotides agree with TRBD1. This CDR3 has 14 residues. Germline V lookup: CDR1 SGHRS, CDR2 YFSETQ. Trimming removed 4 bases from V and 2 bases from J; junction bases left unmatched: 5. This CDR3 reads CASSPDRKQETQYF. Here the CDR3 DNA reads TGCGCCAGCAGCCCGGACAGGAAACAAGAGACCCAGTACTTC. The entire variable domain, with the rest obtained from reference TRBV5-1 and TRBJ2-5, is as follows: KAGVTQTPRYLIKTRGQQVTLSCSPISGHRSVSWYQQTPGQGLQFLFEYFSETQRNKGNFPGRFSGRQFSNSRSEMNVSTLELGDSALYLCASSPDRKQETQYFGPGTRLLVL.

The J gene is TRBJ1-1, the V gene TRBV28, with D unclear. This CDR3 spans 12 amino acids. Looked up from germline, CDR1 is MDHEN and CDR2 is SYDVKM. The CDR3: CATLPIGGKQFF. The CDR3 nucleotides are TGTGCTACCTTACCGATCGGAGGGAAGCAGTTCTTT.

V and J are TRBV4-1 and TRBJ2-6; 8 nucleotides match TRBD1. After removal of 1 base from V and 2 bases from J, the junction contained 7 bases not matched to a gene. Germline CDR1 reads MGHRA; CDR2 reads YSYEKL. CDR3 length: 18 residues. The CDR3 is CASSQVTGVLTGANVLTF. CDR3 DNA: TGCGCCAGCAGCCAAGTGACAGGGGTACTAACTGGGGCCAACGTCCTGACTTTC.

The genes are TRBV5-4 and TRBJ2-7, with TRBD1 identical over 9 bases. In germline, CDR1 is SGHNT, CDR2 YYREEE (reference sequence). The trim removed 0 bases at V and 3 bases at J, leaving 7 bases unmatched. The CDR3 sequence is 16 residues long. The CDR3 protein is CASSLAYGQGNYEQYF. DNA of the CDR3: TGTGCCAGCAGCTTGGCGTACGGACAGGGGAACTACGAGCAGTACTTC.